Detailed here is one T cell receptor beta chain. Its antigen remains unidentified. Data came from immunoSEQ multiplex PCR; TCRdb stores just in-frame clones and leaves some out. The sample shows about 74,000 clones, roughly 88% of them seen only once. This sample is drawn from a study of OX40 agonist ivuxolimab in advanced cancers. Study-wide findings and caveats: The investigators did not determine what antigen specificity the expanded peripheral T cells had.

The CDR3 is 14 amino acids. J lost 4 bases, V lost 4 bases, and 6 bases had no gene match. CDR1 and CDR2 (germline): SGHRS, YFSETQ. This TCR was sampled from an adult with an advanced solid tumor such as melanoma, head and neck, liver or kidney cancer. The material was CD4+ or CD8+ T cells sorted from blood, obtained in a trial of the OX40 agonist ivuxolimab. The chain employs TRBV5-1 and TRBJ1-1; 8 bases align to TRBD1. CDR3 in amino acids: CASSASGQATEAFF. The CDR3 nucleotides are TGCGCCAGCAGCGCATCGGGACAGGCCACTGAAGCTTTCTTT.